One T cell receptor (beta chain) is described in this entry. The antigen is unknown. The entry originates in a study of vaccination effects on CD4 cells after COVID-19. After expansion with viral peptide pools in the ViraFEST assay, antigen-specific CD4+ T cells were sequenced. Cultured cells yielded isolated CD4+ T cells after approximately nine days. The vaccine recipients had no prior SARS-CoV-2 infection, with negative nucleocapsid antibodies. At days 3 and 7, half of the medium was exchanged for IL-2 medium. Produced via immunoSEQ multiplex PCR; TCRdb's table is partial and in-frame only. The profile shows about 41,000 clones, around 67% of them singletons. The germline CDR1 and CDR2 sequences are MNHEY and SVGAGI. The CDR3 has 15 amino acids. The V end lost 8 bases, the J end lost 0 bases, and 14 bases lay between the germline ends. Study-wide findings and caveats: Marked clonal contraction was seen in infection- and vaccine-induced clones late after vaccination.

The sequencing here drew on CD4+ T cells from PBMCs cultured with HCoV-OC43 spike peptides, taken before COVID-19 vaccination. Subset defined: HCoV-OC43 spike overlapping peptide pool stimulation. The rearrangement joins TRBV6-5 to TRBJ1-5; the D is unclear. The sequence derives from a human donor who received a COVID-19 vaccine. The CDR3 DNA reads TGTGCCAGCTCCCAACAACCTTATAGCAATCAGCCCCAGCATTTT. Translated: CASSQQPYSNQPQHF.